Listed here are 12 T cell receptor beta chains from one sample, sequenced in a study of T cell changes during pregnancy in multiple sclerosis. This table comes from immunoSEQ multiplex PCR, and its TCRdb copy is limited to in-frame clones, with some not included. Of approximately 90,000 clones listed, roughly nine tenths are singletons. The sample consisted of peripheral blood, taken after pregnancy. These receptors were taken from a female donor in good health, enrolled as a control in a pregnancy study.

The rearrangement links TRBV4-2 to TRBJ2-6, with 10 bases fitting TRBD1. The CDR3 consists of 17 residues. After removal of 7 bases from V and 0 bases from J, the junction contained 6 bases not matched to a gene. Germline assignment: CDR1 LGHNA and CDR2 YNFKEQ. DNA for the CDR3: TGTGCCAGCATGAGACAGGGGGCTAGCTCTGGGGCCAACGTCCTGACTTTC. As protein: CASMRQGASSGANVLTF.

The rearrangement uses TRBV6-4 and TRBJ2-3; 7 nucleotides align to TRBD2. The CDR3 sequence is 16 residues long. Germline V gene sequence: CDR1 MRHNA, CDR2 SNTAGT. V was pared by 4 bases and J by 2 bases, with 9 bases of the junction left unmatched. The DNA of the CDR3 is TGTGCCAGCAGTGTCGAGGCGGGGGAGTACACAGATACGCAGTATTTT. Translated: CASSVEAGEYTDTQYF.

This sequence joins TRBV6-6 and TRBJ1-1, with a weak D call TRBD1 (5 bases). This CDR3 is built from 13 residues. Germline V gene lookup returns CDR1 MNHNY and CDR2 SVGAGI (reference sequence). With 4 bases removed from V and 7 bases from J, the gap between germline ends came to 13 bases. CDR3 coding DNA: TGTGCCAGCAGTTTCCATCCGGGGGGTGAAGCTTTCTTT. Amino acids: CASSFHPGGEAFF.

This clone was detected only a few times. The DNA for the CDR3 is TGTGCCAGTAGTCCTCCCCTCAGGCAAGGCTACACCTTC. Translated, it gives CASSPPLRQGYTF. This chain joins TRBV19 and TRBJ1-2; no clear D gene. From germline, CDR1 is LNHDA and CDR2 SQIVND (reference sequence). This CDR3 spans 13 amino acids. V was clipped by 5 bases and J by 8 bases, with 15 bases between them.

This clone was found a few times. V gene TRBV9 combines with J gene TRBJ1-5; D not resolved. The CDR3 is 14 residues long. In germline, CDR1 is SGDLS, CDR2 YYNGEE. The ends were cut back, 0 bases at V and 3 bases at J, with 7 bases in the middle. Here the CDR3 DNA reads TGTGCCAGCAGCGTAGGTGTAAACAATCAGCCCCAGCATTTT. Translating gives CASSVGVNNQPQHF.

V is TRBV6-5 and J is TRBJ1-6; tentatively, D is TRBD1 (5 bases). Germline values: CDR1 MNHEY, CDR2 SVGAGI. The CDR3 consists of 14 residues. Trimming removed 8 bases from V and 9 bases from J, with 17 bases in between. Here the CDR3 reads CASARGGSGSPLHF. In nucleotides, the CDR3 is TGTGCCAGCGCCCGCGGGGGATCGGGTTCACCCCTCCACTTT.

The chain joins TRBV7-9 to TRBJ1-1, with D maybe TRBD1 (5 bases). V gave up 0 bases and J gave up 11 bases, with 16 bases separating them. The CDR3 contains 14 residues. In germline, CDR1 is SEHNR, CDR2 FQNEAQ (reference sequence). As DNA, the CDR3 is TGTGCCAGCAGCTTAGCGGCAGGCAGGGTGACTGCTTTCTTT. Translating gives CASSLAAGRVTAFF.

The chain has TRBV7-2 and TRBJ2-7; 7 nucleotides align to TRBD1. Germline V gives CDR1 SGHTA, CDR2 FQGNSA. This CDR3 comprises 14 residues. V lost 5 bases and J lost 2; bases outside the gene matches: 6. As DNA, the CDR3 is TGTGCCAGCAGCCCCGAGACAGGGCCCTACGAGCAGTACTTC. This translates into CASSPETGPYEQYF.

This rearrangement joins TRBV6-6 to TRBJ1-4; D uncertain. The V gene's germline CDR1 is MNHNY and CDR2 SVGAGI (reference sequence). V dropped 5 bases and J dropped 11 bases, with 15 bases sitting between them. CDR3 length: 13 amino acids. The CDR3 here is CASSKKDGGKLFF. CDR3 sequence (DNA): TGTGCCAGCAGTAAAAAGGACGGAGGGAAACTGTTTTTT.

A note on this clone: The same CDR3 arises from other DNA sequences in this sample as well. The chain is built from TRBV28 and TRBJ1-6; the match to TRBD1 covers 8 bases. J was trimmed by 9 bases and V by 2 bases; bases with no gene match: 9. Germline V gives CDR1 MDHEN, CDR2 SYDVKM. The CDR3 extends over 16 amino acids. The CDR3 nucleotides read TGTGCCAGCAGTTTAGAAGACAGGGGACGGGGTTCACCCCTCCACTTT. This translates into CASSLEDRGRGSPLHF.

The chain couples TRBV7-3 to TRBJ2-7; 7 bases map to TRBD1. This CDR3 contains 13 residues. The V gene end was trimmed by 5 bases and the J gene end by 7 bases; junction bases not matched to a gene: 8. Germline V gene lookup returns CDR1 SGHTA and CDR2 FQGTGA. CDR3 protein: CASSIQGTGEQYF. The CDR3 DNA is TGTGCCAGCAGCATACAGGGGACGGGGGAGCAGTACTTC.

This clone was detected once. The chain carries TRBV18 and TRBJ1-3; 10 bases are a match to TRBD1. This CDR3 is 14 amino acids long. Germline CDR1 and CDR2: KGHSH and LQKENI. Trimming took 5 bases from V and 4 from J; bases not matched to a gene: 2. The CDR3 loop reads CASSSTGGGNTIYF. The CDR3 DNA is TGTGCCAGCTCATCGACAGGGGGCGGAAACACCATATATTTT.